This T cell receptor (beta chain) stems from a study of shared clonotypes between healthy human individuals. The table came from immunoSEQ multiplex PCR; TCRdb's copy has only in-frame clones and leaves some out. The sample lists under 750,000 clones; roughly 72% were seen once. Germline V gives CDR1 MNHEY, CDR2 SMNVEV (reference sequence). This CDR3 is 16 amino acids long. V lost 3 bases to trimming and J lost 4 bases; unmatched junction nucleotides: 9. The sample taken for sequencing was memory CD4+ T cells sorted from blood. As for subset: CD45RA-negative fraction. This chain links TRBV27 with TRBJ2-1, with 7 bases fitting TRBD1. This receptor was obtained from a woman aged 25 to 45 in good health. CDR3 bases: TGTGCCAGCAGTTTCATAGGGGACAGAGATTACAATGAGCAGTTCTTC. As protein: CASSFIGDRDYNEQFF.